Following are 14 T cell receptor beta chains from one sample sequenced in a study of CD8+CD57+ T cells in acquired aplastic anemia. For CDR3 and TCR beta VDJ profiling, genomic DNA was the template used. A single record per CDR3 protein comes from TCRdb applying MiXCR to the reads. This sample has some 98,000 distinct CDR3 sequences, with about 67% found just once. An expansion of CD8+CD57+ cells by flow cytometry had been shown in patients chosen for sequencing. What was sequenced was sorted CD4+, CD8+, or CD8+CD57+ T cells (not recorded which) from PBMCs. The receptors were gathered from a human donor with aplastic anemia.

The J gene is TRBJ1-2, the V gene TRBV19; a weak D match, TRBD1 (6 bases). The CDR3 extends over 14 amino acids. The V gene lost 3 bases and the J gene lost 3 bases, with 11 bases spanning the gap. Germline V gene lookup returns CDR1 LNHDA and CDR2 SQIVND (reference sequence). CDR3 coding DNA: TGTGCCAGTAGTATTGGGAGGGGGTACTATGGCTACACCTTC. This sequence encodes CASSIGRGYYGYTF.

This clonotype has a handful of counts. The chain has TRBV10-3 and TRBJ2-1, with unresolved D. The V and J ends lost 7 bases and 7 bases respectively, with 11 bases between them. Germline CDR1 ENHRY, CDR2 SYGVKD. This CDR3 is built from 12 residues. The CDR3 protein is CAIMEQQNEQFF. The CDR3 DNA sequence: TGTGCCATCATGGAACAACAAAATGAGCAGTTCTTC.

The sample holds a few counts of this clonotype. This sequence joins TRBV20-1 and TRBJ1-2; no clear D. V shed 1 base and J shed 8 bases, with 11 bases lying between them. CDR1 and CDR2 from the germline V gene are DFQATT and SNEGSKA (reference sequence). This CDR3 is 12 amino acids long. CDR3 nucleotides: TGCAGTGCTAGAGGCCCGGCGGTAGGCTACACCTTC. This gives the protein CSARGPAVGYTF.

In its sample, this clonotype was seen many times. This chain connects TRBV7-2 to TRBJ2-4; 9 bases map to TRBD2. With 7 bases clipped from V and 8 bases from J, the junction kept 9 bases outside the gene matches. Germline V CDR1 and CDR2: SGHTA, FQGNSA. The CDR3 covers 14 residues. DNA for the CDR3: TGTGCCAGCACCCCTAGCGGGGCACCGGACATTCAGTACTTC. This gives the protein CASTPSGAPDIQYF.

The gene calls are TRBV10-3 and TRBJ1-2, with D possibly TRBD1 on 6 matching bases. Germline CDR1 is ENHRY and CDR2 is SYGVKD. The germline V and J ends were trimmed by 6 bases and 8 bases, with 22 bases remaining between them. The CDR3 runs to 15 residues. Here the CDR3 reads CAIRGGRVGVGGYTF. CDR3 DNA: TGTGCCATCAGGGGGGGCCGGGTAGGGGTAGGAGGCTACACCTTC.

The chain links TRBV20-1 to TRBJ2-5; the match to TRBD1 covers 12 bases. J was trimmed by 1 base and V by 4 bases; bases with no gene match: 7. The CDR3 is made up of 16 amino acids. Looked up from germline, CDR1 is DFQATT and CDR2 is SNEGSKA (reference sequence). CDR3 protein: CSAKGAGQGAQETQYF. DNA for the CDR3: TGCAGTGCTAAGGGGGCGGGACAGGGGGCCCAAGAGACCCAGTACTTC.

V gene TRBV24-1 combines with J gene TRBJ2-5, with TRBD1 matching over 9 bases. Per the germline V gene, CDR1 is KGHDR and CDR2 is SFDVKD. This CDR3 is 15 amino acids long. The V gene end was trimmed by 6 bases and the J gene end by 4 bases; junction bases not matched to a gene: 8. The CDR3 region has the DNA TGTGCCACCAGTACGCCCACAGGGGGCGTAGAGACCCAGTACTTC. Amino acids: CATSTPTGGVETQYF.

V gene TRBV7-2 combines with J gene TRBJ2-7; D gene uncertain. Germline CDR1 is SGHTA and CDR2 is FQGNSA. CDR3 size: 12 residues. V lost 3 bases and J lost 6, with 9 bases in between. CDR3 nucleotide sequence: TGTGCCAGCAGCTTGTCCGAGAGCGAGCAGTACTTC. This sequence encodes CASSLSESEQYF.

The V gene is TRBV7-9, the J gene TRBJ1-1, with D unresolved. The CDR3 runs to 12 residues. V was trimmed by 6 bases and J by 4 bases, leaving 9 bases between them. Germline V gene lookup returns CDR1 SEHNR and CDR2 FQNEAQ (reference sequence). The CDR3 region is CASSPGPTEAFF. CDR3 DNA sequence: TGTGCCAGCAGTCCCGGACCCACTGAAGCTTTCTTT.

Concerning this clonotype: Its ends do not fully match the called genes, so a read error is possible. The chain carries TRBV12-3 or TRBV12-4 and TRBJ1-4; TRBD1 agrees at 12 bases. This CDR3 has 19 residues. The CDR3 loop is CASSFPRGGTGGAGEKPFF. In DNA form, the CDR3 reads TGTGCCAGCAGTTTCCCCCGTGGCGGGACAGGGGGCGCGGGTGAAAAACCGTTTTTT.

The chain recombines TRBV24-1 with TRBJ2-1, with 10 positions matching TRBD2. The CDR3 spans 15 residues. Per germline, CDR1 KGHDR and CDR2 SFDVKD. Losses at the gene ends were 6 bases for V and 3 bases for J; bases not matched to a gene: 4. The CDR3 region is CATSPSGGNYNEQFF. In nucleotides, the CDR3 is TGTGCCACCAGTCCTAGCGGGGGAAACTACAATGAGCAGTTCTTC.

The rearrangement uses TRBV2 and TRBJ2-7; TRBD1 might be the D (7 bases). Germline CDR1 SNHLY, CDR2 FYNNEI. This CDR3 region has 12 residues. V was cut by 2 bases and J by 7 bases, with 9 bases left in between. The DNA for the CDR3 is TGTGCCAGCAGTGAACAGGGGGGTGAGCAGTACTTC. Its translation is CASSEQGGEQYF.

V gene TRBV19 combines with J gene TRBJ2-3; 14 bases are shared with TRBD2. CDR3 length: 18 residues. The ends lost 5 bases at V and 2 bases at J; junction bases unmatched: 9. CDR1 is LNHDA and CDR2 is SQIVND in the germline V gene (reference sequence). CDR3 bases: TGTGCCAGTAGTCTCGGGACTAGCGGGGGACCCAACACAGATACGCAGTATTTT. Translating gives CASSLGTSGGPNTDTQYF.

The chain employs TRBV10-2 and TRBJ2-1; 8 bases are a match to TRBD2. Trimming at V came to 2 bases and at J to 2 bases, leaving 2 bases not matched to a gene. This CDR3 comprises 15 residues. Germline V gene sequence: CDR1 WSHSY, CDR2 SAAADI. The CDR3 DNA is TGCGCCAGCAGTGAGCGGGAGGGCGCCTACAATGAGCAGTTCTTC. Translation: CASSEREGAYNEQFF.